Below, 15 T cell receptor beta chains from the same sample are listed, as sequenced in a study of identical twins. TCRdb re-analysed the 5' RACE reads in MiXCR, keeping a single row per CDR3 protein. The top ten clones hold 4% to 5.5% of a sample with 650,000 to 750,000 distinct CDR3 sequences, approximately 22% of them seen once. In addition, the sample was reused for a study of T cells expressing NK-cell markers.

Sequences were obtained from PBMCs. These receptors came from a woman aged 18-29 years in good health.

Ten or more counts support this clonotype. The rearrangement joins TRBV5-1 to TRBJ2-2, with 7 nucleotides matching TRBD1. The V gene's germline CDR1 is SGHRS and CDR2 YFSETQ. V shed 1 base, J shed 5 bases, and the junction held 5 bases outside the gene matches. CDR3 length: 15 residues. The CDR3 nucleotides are TGCGCCAGCAGCTTGCCCCAGACAGGGACCGGGGAGCTGTTTTTT. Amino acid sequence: CASSLPQTGTGELFF.

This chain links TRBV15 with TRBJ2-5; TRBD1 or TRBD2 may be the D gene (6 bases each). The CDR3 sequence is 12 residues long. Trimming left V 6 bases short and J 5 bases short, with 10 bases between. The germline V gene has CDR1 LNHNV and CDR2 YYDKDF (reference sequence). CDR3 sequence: CATRGGPETQYF. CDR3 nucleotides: TGTGCCACCAGAGGGGGGCCGGAGACCCAGTACTTC.

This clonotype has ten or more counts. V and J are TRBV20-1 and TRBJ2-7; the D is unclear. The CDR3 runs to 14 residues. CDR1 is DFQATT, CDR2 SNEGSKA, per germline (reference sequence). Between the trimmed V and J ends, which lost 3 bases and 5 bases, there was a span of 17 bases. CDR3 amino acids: CSARGIIPPHEQYF. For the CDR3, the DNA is TGCAGTGCTAGGGGGATTATCCCGCCCCACGAGCAGTACTTC.

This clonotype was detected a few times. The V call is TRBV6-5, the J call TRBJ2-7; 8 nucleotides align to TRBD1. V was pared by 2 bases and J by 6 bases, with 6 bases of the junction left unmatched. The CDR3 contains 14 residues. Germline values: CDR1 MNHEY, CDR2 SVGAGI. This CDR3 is CASSYPGQGGEQYF. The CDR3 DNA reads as TGTGCCAGCAGTTACCCTGGACAGGGCGGCGAGCAGTACTTC.

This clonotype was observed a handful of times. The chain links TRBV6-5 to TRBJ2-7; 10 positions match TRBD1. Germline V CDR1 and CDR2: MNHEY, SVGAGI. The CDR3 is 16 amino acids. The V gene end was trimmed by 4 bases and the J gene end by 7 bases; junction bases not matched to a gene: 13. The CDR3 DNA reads TGTGCCAGCAGTTCCTTAATCTGGGACAGGGGCTATGAGCAGTACTTC. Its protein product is CASSSLIWDRGYEQYF.

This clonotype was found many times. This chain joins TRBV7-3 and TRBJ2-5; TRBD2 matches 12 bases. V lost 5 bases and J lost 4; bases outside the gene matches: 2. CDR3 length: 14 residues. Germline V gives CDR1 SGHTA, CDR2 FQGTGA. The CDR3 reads CASSPTSGGETQYF. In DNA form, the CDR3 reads TGTGCCAGCAGCCCGACTAGCGGGGGAGAGACCCAGTACTTC.

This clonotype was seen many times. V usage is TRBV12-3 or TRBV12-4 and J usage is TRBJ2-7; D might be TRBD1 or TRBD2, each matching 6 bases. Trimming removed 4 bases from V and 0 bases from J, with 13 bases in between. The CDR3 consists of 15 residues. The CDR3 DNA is TGTGCCAGCAGTTCTGCCGGGGGCAGCTCCTACGAGCAGTACTTC. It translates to CASSSAGGSSYEQYF.

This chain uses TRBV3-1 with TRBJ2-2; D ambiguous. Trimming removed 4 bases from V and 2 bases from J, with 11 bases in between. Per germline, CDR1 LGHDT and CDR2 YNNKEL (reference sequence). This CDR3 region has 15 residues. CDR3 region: CASSPRKENTGELFF. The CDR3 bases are TGTGCCAGCAGCCCTAGGAAGGAAAACACCGGGGAGCTGTTTTTT.

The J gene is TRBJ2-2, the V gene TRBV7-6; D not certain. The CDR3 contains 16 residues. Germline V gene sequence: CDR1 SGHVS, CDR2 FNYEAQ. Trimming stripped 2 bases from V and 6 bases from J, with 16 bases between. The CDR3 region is CASSLKIRLEAGELFF. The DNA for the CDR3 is TGTGCCAGCAGCTTAAAAATTCGACTTGAGGCCGGGGAGCTGTTTTTT.

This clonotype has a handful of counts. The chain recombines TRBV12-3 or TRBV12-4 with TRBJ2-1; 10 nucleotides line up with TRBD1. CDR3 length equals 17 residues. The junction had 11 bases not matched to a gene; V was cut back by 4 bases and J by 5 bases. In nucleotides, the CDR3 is TGTGCCAGCAGTTCGTCTCCCGGGACAGGGGTCCACAATGAGCAGTTCTTC. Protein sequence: CASSSSPGTGVHNEQFF.

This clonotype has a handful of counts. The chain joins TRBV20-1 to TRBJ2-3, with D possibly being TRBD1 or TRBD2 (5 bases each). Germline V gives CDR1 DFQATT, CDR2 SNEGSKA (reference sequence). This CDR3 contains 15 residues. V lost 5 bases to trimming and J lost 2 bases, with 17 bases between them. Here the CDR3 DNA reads TGCAGTGCTCCTTTTCGGGGCGCTCTCACAGATACGCAGTATTTT. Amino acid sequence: CSAPFRGALTDTQYF.

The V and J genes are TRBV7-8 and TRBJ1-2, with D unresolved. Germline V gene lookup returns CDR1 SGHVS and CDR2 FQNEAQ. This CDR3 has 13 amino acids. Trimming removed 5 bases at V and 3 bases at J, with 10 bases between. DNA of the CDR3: TGTGCCAGCAGCCCCTCCTTCTACTATGGCTACACCTTC. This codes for CASSPSFYYGYTF.

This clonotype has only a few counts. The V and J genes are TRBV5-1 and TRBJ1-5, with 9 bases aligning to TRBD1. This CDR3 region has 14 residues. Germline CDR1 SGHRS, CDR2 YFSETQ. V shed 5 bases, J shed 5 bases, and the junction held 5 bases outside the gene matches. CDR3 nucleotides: TGCGCCAGCAGTTGGGGACAGGGAGATCAGCCCCAGCATTTT. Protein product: CASSWGQGDQPQHF.

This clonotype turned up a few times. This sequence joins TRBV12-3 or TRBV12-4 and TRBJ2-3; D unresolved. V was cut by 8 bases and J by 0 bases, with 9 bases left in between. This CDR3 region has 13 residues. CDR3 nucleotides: TGTGCCAGCTGGACGGCTAGCACAGATACGCAGTATTTT. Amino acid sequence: CASWTASTDTQYF.

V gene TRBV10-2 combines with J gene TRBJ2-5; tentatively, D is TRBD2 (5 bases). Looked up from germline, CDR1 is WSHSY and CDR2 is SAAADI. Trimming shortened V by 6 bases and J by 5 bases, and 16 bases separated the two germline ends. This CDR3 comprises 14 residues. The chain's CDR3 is CASSASLGRETQYF. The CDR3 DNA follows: TGCGCCAGCAGCGCCTCACTAGGGCGGGAGACCCAGTACTTC.